This entry lists 15 T cell receptor beta chains sequenced from one sample in a study of T cell repertoires in cytomegalovirus infection. Their antigen targets remain unknown. MiXCR was run by TCRdb on the reads, yielding one entry per CDR3 protein. This table has about 150,000 distinct CDR3 sequences, 32% appearing once. The sample consisted of CD8+ T cells from cultured PBMCs, taken from culture after CMV antigen stimulation. The receptors stem from a human donor in good health (CMV status not recorded). Some clones in this sample may be carry-over from other donors' samples.

The genes are TRBV5-8 and TRBJ2-1, with TRBD1 matching over 7 bases. The CDR3 extends over 15 amino acids. The J segment lost 8 bases and the V segment lost 5 bases, leaving 13 bases of the junction unmatched. Germline V gene sequence: CDR1 SGHTS, CDR2 YDEGEE. As DNA, the CDR3 is TGTGCCAGCAGTTTAGAAGGGGGCCCGGGCCATGAGCAGTTCTTC. It codes for CASSLEGGPGHEQFF.

This clonotype was picked up a small number of times. The chain is built from TRBV7-8 and TRBJ2-5, with D maybe TRBD1 (6 bases). The CDR3 contains 17 residues. The germline V gene encodes CDR1 SGHVS and CDR2 FQNEAQ. Trimming cost V 4 bases and J 2 bases, with 20 bases left between them. The CDR3 here is CASSYPGEGGLQETQYF. CDR3 bases: TGTGCCAGCAGCTACCCCGGGGAAGGGGGATTACAAGAGACCCAGTACTTC.

Only a few counts were recorded for this clonotype. The chain employs TRBV7-6 and TRBJ2-1; D might be TRBD1 (6 bases). Germline CDR1 reads SGHVS; CDR2 reads FNYEAQ. V lost 5 bases and J lost 4, with 9 bases in between. This CDR3 is 13 amino acids long. The CDR3 nucleotides are TGTGCCAGCAGCCCTCAGGGGTACAATGAGCAGTTCTTC. Translated: CASSPQGYNEQFF.

The chain joins TRBV4-1 to TRBJ2-5; D gene unclear. The CDR3 is 15 residues long. CDR1 and CDR2 from the germline V gene are MGHRA and YSYEKL. Trimming left V 1 base short and J 2 bases short, with 11 bases between. CDR3 residues: CASSQALTAQETQYF. The CDR3 DNA sequence: TGCGCCAGCAGCCAAGCCTTGACGGCTCAAGAGACCCAGTACTTC.

In its sample, this clonotype was seen a few times. The V and J genes are TRBV7-8 and TRBJ2-4; 12 bases map to TRBD2. V lost 0 bases to trimming and J lost 3 bases; unmatched junction nucleotides: 9. The CDR3 contains 19 residues. CDR1 SGHVS and CDR2 FQNEAQ come from the germline V gene. CDR3 sequence reads: CASSLASLAGGRDKNIQYF. The CDR3 region has the DNA TGTGCCAGCAGCTTAGCGTCGCTAGCGGGGGGGCGAGACAAAAACATTCAGTACTTC.

This clonotype was picked up a small number of times. The chain links TRBV27 to TRBJ1-2; D gene uncertain. V was clipped by 4 bases and J by 2 bases, with 17 bases between them. The CDR3 is 16 residues long. Germline V gives CDR1 MNHEY, CDR2 SMNVEV (reference sequence). In DNA form, the CDR3 reads TGTGCCAGCAGTTCGGTGGCAGCAAGGTGGAACTATGGCTACACCTTC. As protein: CASSSVAARWNYGYTF.

This clonotype was counted many times. The rearrangement uses TRBV28 and TRBJ1-5, with D possibly TRBD1 on 5 matching bases. Germline V gene data show CDR1 as MDHEN and CDR2 as SYDVKM. V was clipped by 4 bases and J by 7 bases, with 20 bases between them. The CDR3 is made up of 16 amino acids. The CDR3 is CASSSPVFGQNQPQHF. The DNA for the CDR3 is TGTGCCAGCAGTTCCCCCGTCTTTGGACAAAACCAGCCCCAGCATTTT.

In this sample, this clonotype turned up a few times. The rearrangement uses TRBV27 and TRBJ2-3, with 13 bases fitting TRBD2. The junction had 2 bases not matched to a gene; V was cut back by 3 bases and J by 2 bases. The CDR3 is made up of 16 amino acids. Germline loops: CDR1 MNHEY, CDR2 SMNVEV (reference sequence). In DNA, the CDR3 is TGTGCCAGCAGTTTGACTAGCGGGGGGCCCACAGATACGCAGTATTTT. Its protein is CASSLTSGGPTDTQYF.

The table lists this clonotype with a few counts. This rearrangement joins TRBV12-3 or TRBV12-4 to TRBJ2-5; D is tentatively TRBD1 or TRBD2 (6 bases each). The V end lost 3 bases, the J end lost 0 bases, and 8 bases lay between the germline ends. This CDR3 region has 14 residues. DNA for the CDR3: TGTGCCAGCAGTTTGGGGGGCTACCAAGAGACCCAGTACTTC. It codes for CASSLGGYQETQYF.

The rearrangement joins TRBV11-2 to TRBJ2-7; no clear D gene. The CDR3 has 14 amino acids. Germline V lookup: CDR1 SGHAT, CDR2 FQNNGV. Trimming shortened V by 0 bases and J by 3 bases, and 9 bases separated the two germline ends. The CDR3 region is CASSLDTTGYEQYF. The DNA of the CDR3 is TGTGCCAGCAGCTTAGATACGACTGGCTACGAGCAGTACTTC.

CDR3 in amino acids: CASSYGQTFNSPLHF. CDR3 bases: TGTGCCAGCAGCTATGGACAGACTTTTAATTCACCCCTCCACTTT. This chain uses TRBV12-3 or TRBV12-4 with TRBJ1-6; perhaps TRBD1 as D (6 bases). This CDR3 has 15 residues. Trimming stripped 6 bases from V and 6 bases from J, with 15 bases between.

The chain links TRBV7-9 to TRBJ2-7, with no clear D. The ends were cut back, 7 bases at V and 4 bases at J, with 11 bases in the middle. The CDR3 is made up of 12 amino acids. In germline, CDR1 is SEHNR, CDR2 FQNEAQ (reference sequence). The CDR3 sequence: CASTLGHYEQYF. In nucleotides, the CDR3 is TGTGCCAGCACCCTTGGTCATTACGAGCAGTACTTC.

This clonotype was seen at least ten times. The chain combines TRBV7-6 with TRBJ2-7, with 7 bases that match TRBD1. The germline V gene has CDR1 SGHVS and CDR2 FNYEAQ. The V gene end was trimmed by 1 base and the J gene end by 7 bases; junction bases not matched to a gene: 7. This CDR3 has 14 residues. CDR3 sequence (DNA): TGTGCCAGCAGCTTAGAGGGGGCCCAAGGGGAGCAGTACTTC. Translation gives CASSLEGAQGEQYF.

The chain couples TRBV5-4 to TRBJ1-1; no clear D gene. Germline V gene data show CDR1 as SGHNT and CDR2 as YYREEE (reference sequence). The CDR3 covers 16 residues. Trimming removed 0 bases at V and 5 bases at J, with 17 bases between. The CDR3 DNA is TGTGCCAGCAGCTTGGACTATTTTGGCGCAAGGACTGAAGCTTTCTTT. Residues: CASSLDYFGARTEAFF.

The rearrangement uses TRBV12-3 or TRBV12-4 and TRBJ1-1; TRBD1 matches at 10 bases. V shed 3 bases and J 6 bases; nucleotides not matched to a gene: 13. The CDR3 spans 17 residues. The CDR3 here is CASSFTGTGVWGAEAFF. The CDR3 region has the DNA TGTGCCAGCAGTTTTACCGGGACAGGGGTTTGGGGCGCTGAAGCTTTCTTT.